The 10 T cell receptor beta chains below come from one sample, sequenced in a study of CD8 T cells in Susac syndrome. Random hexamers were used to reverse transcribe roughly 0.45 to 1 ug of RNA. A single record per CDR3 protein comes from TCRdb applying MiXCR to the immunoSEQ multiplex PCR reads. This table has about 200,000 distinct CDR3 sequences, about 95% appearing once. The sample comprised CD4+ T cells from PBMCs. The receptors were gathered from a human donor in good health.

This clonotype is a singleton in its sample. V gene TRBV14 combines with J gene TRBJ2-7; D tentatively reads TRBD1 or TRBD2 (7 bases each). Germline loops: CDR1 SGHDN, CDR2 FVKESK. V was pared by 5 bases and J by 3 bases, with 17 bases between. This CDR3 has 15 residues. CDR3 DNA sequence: TGTGCCAGCAGCGAAGCCACAGGGGACTACTACGAGCAGTACTTC. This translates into CASSEATGDYYEQYF.

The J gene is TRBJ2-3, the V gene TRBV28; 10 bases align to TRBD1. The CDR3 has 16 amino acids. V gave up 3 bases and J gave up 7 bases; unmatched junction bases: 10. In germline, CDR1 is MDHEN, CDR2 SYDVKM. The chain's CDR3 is CASSFAGTGVEHTQYF. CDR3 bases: TGTGCCAGCAGTTTCGCGGGGACAGGGGTTGAACATACGCAGTATTTT.

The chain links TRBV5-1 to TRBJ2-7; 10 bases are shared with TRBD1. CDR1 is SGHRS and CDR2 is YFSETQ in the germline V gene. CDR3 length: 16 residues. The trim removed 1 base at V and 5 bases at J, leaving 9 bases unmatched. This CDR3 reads CASSLTWTGGLDEQYF. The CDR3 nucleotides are TGCGCCAGCAGCTTGACGTGGACAGGGGGTCTCGACGAGCAGTACTTC.

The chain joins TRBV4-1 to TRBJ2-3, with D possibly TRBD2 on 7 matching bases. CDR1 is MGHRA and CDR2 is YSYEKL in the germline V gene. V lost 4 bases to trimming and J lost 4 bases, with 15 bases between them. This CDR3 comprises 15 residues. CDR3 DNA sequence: TGCGCCAGCAGCCCTTGGGGGGCGGGGGCAGATACGCAGTATTTT. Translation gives CASSPWGAGADTQYF.

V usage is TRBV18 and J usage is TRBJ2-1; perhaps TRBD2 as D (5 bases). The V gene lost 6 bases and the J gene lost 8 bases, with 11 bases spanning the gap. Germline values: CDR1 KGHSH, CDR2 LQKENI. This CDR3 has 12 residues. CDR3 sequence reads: CASSPSRHEQFF. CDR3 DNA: TGTGCCAGCTCGCCTAGCCGCCATGAGCAGTTCTTC.

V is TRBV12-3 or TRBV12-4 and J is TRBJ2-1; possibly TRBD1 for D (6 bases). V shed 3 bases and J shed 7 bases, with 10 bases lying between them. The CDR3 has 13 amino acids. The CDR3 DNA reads TGTGCCAGCAGTTTGATTACAGGGAATGAGCAGTTCTTC. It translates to CASSLITGNEQFF.

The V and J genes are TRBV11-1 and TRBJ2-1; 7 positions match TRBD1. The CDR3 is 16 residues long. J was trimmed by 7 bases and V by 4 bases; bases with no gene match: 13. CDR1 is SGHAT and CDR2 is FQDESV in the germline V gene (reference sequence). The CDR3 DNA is TGTGCCAGCAGCTCCGACCTCGCAGGGGGACATAATGAGCAGTTCTTC. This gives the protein CASSSDLAGGHNEQFF.

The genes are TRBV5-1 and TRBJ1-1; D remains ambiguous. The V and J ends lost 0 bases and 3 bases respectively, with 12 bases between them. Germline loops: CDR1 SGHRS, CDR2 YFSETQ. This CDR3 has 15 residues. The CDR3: CASSLATGPDTEAFF. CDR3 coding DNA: TGCGCCAGCAGCTTGGCTACCGGGCCTGACACTGAAGCTTTCTTT. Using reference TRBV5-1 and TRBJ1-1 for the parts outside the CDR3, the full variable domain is KAGVTQTPRYLIKTRGQQVTLSCSPISGHRSVSWYQQTPGQGLQFLFEYFSETQRNKGNFPGRFSGRQFSNSRSEMNVSTLELGDSALYLCASSLATGPDTEAFFGQGTRLTVV.

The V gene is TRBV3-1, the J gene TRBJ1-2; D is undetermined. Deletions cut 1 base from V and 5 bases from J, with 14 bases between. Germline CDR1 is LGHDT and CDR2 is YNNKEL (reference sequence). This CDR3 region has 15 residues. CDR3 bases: TGTGCCAGCAGCCAAGTTCGGGCCCCCCTATATGGCTACACCTTC. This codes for CASSQVRAPLYGYTF.

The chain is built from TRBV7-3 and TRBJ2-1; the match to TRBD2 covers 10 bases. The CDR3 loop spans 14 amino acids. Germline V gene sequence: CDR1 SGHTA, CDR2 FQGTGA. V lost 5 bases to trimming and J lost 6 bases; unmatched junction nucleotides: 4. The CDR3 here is CASSRIAGGNEQFF. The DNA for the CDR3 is TGTGCCAGCAGCCGCATAGCGGGAGGCAATGAGCAGTTCTTC.